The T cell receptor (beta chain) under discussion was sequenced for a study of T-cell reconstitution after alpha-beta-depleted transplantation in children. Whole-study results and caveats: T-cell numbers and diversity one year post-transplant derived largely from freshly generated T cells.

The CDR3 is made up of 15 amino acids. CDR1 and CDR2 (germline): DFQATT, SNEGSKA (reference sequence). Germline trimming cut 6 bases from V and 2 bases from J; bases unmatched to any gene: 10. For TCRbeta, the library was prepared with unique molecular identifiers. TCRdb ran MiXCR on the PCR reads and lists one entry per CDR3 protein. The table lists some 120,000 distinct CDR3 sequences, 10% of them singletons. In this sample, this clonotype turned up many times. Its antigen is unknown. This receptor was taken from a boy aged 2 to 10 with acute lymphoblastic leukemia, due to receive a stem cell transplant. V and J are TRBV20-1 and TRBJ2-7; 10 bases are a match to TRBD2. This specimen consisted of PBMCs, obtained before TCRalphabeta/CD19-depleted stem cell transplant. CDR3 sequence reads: CSAEPPGLAPYEQYF. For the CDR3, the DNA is TGCAGTGCCGAGCCCCCGGGACTAGCGCCCTACGAGCAGTACTTC.